Listed below are T cell receptor beta chains from one sample, sequenced in a study of human versus mouse CDR3 diversity and MHC coevolution. Assay: immunoSEQ multiplex PCR; the TCRdb copy retains only in-frame clones and omits some. The repertoire holds 60,000 or so clones, with around 94% as singletons. Sequencing used naive CD4+ T cells from blood. The receptor source for this set is a person aged 60 to 70 in good health. CDR3s include the opening cysteine and the closing phenylalanine or tryptophan. The D gene is left open where the match is weak. Clone size is stated in some rows and not others, as once, few, many or a class when expanded.

V gene,CDR3 length,clone size,D gene,J gene,CDR3 protein,CDR3 DNA
TRBV30,13,.,.,TRBJ2-1,CAWNSRSGDEQFF,TGTGCCTGGAACAGCAGATCAGGCGATGAGCAGTTCTTC
TRBV19,18,.,.,TRBJ2-4,CASSIDRDLGRAKNIQYF,TGTGCCAGTAGTATAGACCGGGACTTGGGGAGGGCCAAAAACATTCAGTACTTC
TRBV5-6,13,.,.,TRBJ1-1,CASSRDSNTEAFF,TGTGCCAGCAGCCGTGACAGCAACACTGAAGCTTTCTTT
TRBV9,15,.,TRBD2,TRBJ2-3,CASSASGSIADTQYF,TGTGCCAGCAGCGCTAGCGGGAGTATTGCAGATACGCAGTATTTT
TRBV5-4,13,.,.,TRBJ2-7,CASSGAGEYEQYF,TGTGCCAGCAGCGGGGCAGGTGAATACGAGCAGTACTTC
TRBV5-1,13,.,.,TRBJ2-7,CASSLTGWDEQYF,TGCGCCAGCAGTCTTACGGGGTGGGACGAGCAGTACTTC
TRBV7-9,15,.,TRBD2,TRBJ2-2,CASSLMGLAPGELFF,TGTGCCAGCAGCTTAATGGGACTAGCGCCCGGGGAGCTGTTTTTT
TRBV5-6,15,.,.,TRBJ1-1,CASSFIGGLNTEAFF,TGTGCCAGCAGCTTTATCGGCGGATTGAACACTGAAGCTTTCTTT
TRBV7-3,16,.,TRBD2,TRBJ2-2,CASSLPGRADTGELFF,TGTGCCAGCAGCTTACCCGGGAGGGCCGACACCGGGGAGCTGTTTTTT
TRBV9,19,once,TRBD2,TRBJ2-2,CASSTNTGTSGRATGELFF,TGTGCCAGCAGCACGAACACCGGGACTAGCGGGAGAGCCACCGGGGAGCTGTTTTTT
TRBV19,17,.,TRBD2,TRBJ2-7,CASSILSGLAGGGEQYF,TGTGCCAGTAGTATCCTATCCGGACTAGCGGGAGGTGGAGAGCAGTACTTC
TRBV6-5,16,once,TRBD1,TRBJ2-7,CASSYSRRTGPYEQYF,TGTGCCAGCAGTTACTCGAGACGGACAGGTCCTTACGAGCAGTACTTC
TRBV5-4,14,.,TRBD2,TRBJ2-3,CASSPRDYTDTQYF,TGTGCCAGCAGCCCGCGGGACTACACAGATACGCAGTATTTT
TRBV2,14,.,TRBD2,TRBJ2-7,CASSEGTSDYEQYF,TGTGCCAGCAGTGAGGGGACTAGTGACTACGAGCAGTACTTC
TRBV2,14,.,.,TRBJ1-2,CASRGQLANYGYTF,TGTGCCAGCAGAGGACAGTTAGCTAACTATGGCTACACCTTC
TRBV7-9,15,.,TRBD1,TRBJ2-3,CASSSTGGWADTQYF,TGTGCCAGCAGCTCGACAGGGGGCTGGGCAGATACGCAGTATTTT
TRBV6-4,13,few,.,TRBJ1-1,CASSAETDTEAFF,TGTGCCAGCAGTGCCGAGACAGACACTGAAGCTTTCTTT
TRBV14,15,.,TRBD2,TRBJ2-7,CASSQGLAGPYEQYF,TGTGCCAGCAGCCAAGGACTAGCGGGACCCTACGAGCAGTACTTC
TRBV5-1,12,.,.,TRBJ2-5,CASSFGQETQYF,TGCGCCAGCAGCTTCGGGCAAGAGACCCAGTACTTC
TRBV30,14,once,.,TRBJ2-5,CAWSISGGGVSQYF,TGTGCCTGGAGCATTAGCGGAGGAGGAGTTAGTCAGTACTTC
TRBV19,15,.,TRBD2,TRBJ2-1,CASSRREGLAGEQFF,TGTGCCAGTAGTCGGCGGGAGGGCCTAGCTGGAGAGCAGTTCTTC
TRBV2,14,.,TRBD2,TRBJ2-1,CASSRTSGVNEQFF,TGTGCCAGCAGTCGGACTAGCGGGGTGAATGAGCAGTTCTTC
TRBV19,14,.,TRBD1,TRBJ2-1,CASFDRGGGNEQFF,TGTGCCAGTTTCGACAGGGGAGGCGGCAATGAGCAGTTCTTC
TRBV5-1,13,.,.,TRBJ2-7,CASSLAGVHEQYF,TGCGCCAGCAGCTTGGCGGGAGTCCACGAGCAGTACTTC
TRBV6-6,16,.,TRBD1,TRBJ2-2,CASSSGQGTAIGELFF,TGTGCCAGCAGTTCGGGGCAGGGGACAGCAATCGGGGAGCTGTTTTTT
TRBV5-1,15,.,.,TRBJ1-5,CASSLVGGGAQPQHF,TGCGCCAGCAGCTTGGTTGGCGGGGGCGCCCAGCCCCAGCATTTT
TRBV11-3,14,.,TRBD1,TRBJ2-7,CASGSRQGIHEQYF,TGTGCCAGCGGATCAAGACAGGGCATCCACGAGCAGTACTTC
TRBV5-4,16,.,TRBD1,TRBJ1-4,CASSPAPGTGGEKLFF,TGTGCCAGCAGCCCGGCCCCGGGGACAGGGGGTGAAAAACTGTTTTTT
TRBV5-6,16,.,.,TRBJ2-7,CASSLVATWYTYEQYF,TGTGCCAGCAGCTTGGTAGCTACATGGTACACCTACGAGCAGTACTTC
TRBV4-2,15,.,TRBD1,TRBJ1-1,CASSQDRGVNTEAFF,TGTGCCAGCAGCCAGGACAGGGGGGTGAACACTGAAGCTTTCTTT
TRBV11-2,16,.,.,TRBJ2-1,CASSILGQGFHNEQFF,TGTGCCAGCAGCATACTGGGGCAGGGGTTCCACAATGAGCAGTTCTTC
TRBV18,19,.,TRBD1,TRBJ1-1,CASSLETAWDRARNTEAFF,TGTGCCAGCTCACTGGAAACAGCCTGGGACAGGGCTAGGAACACTGAAGCTTTCTTT
TRBV11-3,12,.,.,TRBJ2-3,CASSSLADTQYF,TGTGCCAGCAGCTCTCTAGCGGATACGCAGTATTTT
TRBV7-9,16,.,.,TRBJ1-4,CASSYRTASTNEKLFF,TGTGCCAGCAGCTACCGGACAGCCTCAACTAATGAAAAACTGTTTTTT
TRBV5-1,13,.,.,TRBJ2-3,CASSVLQTDTQYF,TGCGCCAGCAGCGTGTTGCAGACAGATACGCAGTATTTT
TRBV6-6,12,few,.,TRBJ1-3,CAGGSSGNTIYF,TGTGCCGGGGGCTCCTCTGGAAACACCATATATTTT
TRBV9,19,.,TRBD2,TRBJ2-3,CASSARGLAGGWGPDTQYF,TGTGCCAGCAGCGCCCGGGGACTAGCGGGTGGGTGGGGTCCAGATACGCAGTATTTT
TRBV18,15,.,TRBD2,TRBJ2-1,CASSPPGLAGVEQFF,TGTGCCAGCTCACCACCGGGACTAGCGGGAGTTGAGCAGTTCTTC
TRBV5-4,14,.,.,TRBJ2-5,CASSPKGYQETQYF,TGTGCCAGCAGCCCAAAGGGGTACCAAGAGACCCAGTACTTC
TRBV6-6,15,.,TRBD1,TRBJ2-5,CASAPRAGGYETQYF,TGTGCCAGCGCCCCCCGGGCAGGGGGCTACGAGACCCAGTACTTC
TRBV6-1,14,.,.,TRBJ1-5,CASSEGQANQPQHF,TGTGCCAGCAGTGAAGGCCAAGCTAATCAGCCCCAGCATTTT
TRBV27,16,.,.,TRBJ2-7,CASSLTGRVRPFEQYF,TGTGCCAGCAGTTTAACAGGAAGGGTACGTCCTTTCGAGCAGTACTTC
TRBV7-2,15,.,TRBD2,TRBJ2-3,CASSLTSGRPDTQYF,TGTGCCAGCAGCTTGACTAGCGGGAGACCAGATACGCAGTATTTT
TRBV4-2,15,.,TRBD2,TRBJ2-5,CASSQALAGEETQYF,TGTGCCAGCAGCCAAGCCCTAGCGGGAGAAGAGACCCAGTACTTC
TRBV10-3,15,.,.,TRBJ2-7,CAISDPGQPTYEQYF,TGTGCCATCAGTGACCCAGGACAACCCACCTACGAGCAGTACTTC
TRBV6-5,13,once,.,TRBJ2-5,CASSSLGTETQYF,TGTGCCAGCAGTTCCCTAGGAACGGAGACCCAGTACTTC
TRBV14,16,.,.,TRBJ2-3,CASSRRMETSTDTQYF,TGTGCCAGCAGCCGCCGTATGGAGACTAGCACAGATACGCAGTATTTT
TRBV6-1,14,.,.,TRBJ2-7,CASRTERDSYEQYF,TGTGCCAGCAGGACCGAGAGGGACTCCTACGAGCAGTACTTC
TRBV10-3,14,.,.,TRBJ2-5,CAISESGVEETQYF,TGTGCCATCAGTGAGAGCGGAGTGGAAGAGACCCAGTACTTC
TRBV19,16,.,TRBD2,TRBJ2-1,CASSIQGGTSGTGEFF,TGTGCCAGTAGTATTCAAGGAGGGACTAGCGGGACGGGGGAGTTCTTC